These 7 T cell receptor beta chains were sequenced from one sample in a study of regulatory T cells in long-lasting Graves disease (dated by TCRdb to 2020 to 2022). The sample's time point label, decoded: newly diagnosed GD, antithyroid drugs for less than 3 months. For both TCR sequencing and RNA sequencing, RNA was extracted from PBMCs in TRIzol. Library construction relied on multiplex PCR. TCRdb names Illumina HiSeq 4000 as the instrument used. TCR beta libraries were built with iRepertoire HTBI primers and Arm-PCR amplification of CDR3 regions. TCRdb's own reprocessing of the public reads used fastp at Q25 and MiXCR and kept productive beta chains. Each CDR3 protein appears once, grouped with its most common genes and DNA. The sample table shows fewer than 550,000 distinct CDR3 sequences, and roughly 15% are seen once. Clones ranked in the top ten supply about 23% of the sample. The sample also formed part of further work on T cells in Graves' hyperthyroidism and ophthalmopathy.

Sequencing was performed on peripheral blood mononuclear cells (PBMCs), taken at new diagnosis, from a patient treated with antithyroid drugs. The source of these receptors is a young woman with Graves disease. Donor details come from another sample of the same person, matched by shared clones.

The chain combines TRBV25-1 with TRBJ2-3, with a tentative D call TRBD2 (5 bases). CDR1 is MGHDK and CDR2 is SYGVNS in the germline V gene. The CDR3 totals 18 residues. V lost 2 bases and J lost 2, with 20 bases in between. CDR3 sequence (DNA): TGTGCCAGCAGTGAACGAGCGGAACTCCGAAAACTCACAGATACGCAGTATTTT. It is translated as CASSERAELRKLTDTQYF.

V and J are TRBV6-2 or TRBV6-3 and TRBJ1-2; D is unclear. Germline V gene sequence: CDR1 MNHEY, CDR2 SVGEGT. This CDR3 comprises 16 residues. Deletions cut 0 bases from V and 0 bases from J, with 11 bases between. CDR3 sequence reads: CASSYSKWTSNYGYTF. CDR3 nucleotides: TGTGCCAGCAGTTACTCGAAATGGACTTCTAACTATGGCTACACCTTC.

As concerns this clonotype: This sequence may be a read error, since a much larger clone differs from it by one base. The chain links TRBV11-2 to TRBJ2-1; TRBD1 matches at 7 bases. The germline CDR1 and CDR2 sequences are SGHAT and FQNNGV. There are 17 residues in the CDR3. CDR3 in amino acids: CASSSRTGEFLMKTRYF. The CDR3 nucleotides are TGTGCCAGCAGCTCAAGGACAGGAGAGTTTTTAATGAAGACCCGGTACTTC.

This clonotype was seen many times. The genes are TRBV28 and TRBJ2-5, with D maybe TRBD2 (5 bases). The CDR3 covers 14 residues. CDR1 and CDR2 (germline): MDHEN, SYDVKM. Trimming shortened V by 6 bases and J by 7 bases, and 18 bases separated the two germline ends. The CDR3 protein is CASSSQEDQWTQYF. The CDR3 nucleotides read TGTGCCAGCAGCTCTCAGGAGGATCAGTGGACCCAGTACTTC.

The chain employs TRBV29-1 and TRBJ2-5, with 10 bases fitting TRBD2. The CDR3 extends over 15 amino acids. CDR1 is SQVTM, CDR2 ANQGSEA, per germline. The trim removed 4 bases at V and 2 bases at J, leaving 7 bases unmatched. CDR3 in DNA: TGCAGCGTTGTTTTTAGGACTAGCGGACAAGAGACCCAGTACTTC. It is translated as CSVVFRTSGQETQYF.

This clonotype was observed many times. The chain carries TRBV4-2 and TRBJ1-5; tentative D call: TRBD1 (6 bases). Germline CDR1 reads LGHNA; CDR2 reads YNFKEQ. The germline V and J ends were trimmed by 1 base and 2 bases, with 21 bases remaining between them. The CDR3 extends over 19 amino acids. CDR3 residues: CASSQVEGAGVVGNQPQHF. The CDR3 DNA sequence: TGTGCCAGCAGCCAAGTTGAAGGGGCAGGGGTTGTGGGCAATCAGCCCCAGCATTTT.

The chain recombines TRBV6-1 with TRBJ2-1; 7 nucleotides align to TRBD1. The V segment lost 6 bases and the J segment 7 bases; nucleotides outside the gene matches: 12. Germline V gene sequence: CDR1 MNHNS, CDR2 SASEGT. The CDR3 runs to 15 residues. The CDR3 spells CASSSHEGAKNEQFF. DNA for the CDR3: TGTGCCAGCAGCTCCCATGAGGGGGCGAAGAATGAGCAGTTCTTC.